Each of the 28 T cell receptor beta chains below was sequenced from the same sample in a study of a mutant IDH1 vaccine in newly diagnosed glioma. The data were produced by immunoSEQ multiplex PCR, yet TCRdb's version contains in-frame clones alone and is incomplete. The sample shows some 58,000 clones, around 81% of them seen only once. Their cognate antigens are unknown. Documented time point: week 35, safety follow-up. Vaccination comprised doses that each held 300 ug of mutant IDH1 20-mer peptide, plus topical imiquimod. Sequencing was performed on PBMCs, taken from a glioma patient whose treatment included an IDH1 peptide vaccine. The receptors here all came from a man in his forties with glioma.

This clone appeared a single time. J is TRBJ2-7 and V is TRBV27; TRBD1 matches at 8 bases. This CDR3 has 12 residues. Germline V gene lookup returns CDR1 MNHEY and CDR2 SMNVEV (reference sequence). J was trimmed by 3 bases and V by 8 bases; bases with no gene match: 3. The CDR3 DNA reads TGTGCCAGCTGGGACAGGAGCTACGAGCAGTACTTC. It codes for CASWDRSYEQYF.

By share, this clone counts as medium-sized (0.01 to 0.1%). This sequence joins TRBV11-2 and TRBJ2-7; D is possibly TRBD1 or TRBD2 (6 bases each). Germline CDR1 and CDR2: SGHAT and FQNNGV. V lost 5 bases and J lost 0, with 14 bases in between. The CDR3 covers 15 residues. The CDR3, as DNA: TGTGCCAGCAGCCCAGGGGCGGGAACCTCCTACGAGCAGTACTTC. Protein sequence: CASSPGAGTSYEQYF.

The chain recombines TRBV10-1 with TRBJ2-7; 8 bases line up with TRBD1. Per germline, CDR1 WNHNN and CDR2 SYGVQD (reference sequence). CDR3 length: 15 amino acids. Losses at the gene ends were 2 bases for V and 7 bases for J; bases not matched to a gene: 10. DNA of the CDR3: TGCGCCAGCAGTGAGGCCAGGGACAGGCCGGGGGAGCAGTACTTC. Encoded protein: CASSEARDRPGEQYF.

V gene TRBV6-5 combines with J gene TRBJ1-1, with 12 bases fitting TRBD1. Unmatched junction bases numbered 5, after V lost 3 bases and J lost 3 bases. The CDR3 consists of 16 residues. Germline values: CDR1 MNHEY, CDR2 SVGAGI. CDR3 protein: CASSYWDRGPHTEAFF. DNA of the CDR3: TGTGCCAGCAGTTATTGGGACAGGGGGCCCCACACTGAAGCTTTCTTT.

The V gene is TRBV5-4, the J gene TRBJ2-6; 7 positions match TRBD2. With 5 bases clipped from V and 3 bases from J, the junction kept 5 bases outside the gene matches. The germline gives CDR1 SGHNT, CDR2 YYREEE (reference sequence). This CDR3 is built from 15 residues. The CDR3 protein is CASRSGGGGANVLTF. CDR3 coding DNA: TGTGCCAGCAGATCGGGGGGAGGTGGGGCCAACGTCCTGACTTTC. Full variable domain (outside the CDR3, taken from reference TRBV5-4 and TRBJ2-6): ETGVTQSPTHLIKTRGQQVTLRCSSQSGHNTVSWYQQALGQGPQFIFQYYREEENGRGNFPPRFSGLQFPNYSSELNVNALELDDSALYLCASRSGGGGANVLTFGAGSRLTVL.

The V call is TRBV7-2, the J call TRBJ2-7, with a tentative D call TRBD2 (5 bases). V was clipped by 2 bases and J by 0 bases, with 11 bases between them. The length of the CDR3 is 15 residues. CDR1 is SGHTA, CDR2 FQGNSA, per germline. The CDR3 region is CASSLIHDYSYEQYF. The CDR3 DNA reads TGTGCCAGCAGCTTAATCCATGACTACTCCTACGAGCAGTACTTC.

CDR3 sequence: CASSLTRDSSYNEQFF. The DNA for the CDR3 is TGTGCCAGCAGCTTGACACGGGACAGCTCCTACAATGAGCAGTTCTTC. The chain links TRBV7-3 to TRBJ2-1; 7 nucleotides align to TRBD1. V shed 3 bases, J shed 0 bases, and the junction held 5 bases outside the gene matches. CDR1 and CDR2 from the germline V gene are SGHTA and FQGTGA. The CDR3 length is 16 residues.

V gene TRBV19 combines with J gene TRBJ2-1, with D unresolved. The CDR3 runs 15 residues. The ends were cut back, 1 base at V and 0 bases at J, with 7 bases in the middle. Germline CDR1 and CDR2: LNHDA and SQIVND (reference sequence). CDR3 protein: CASSIGLSSYNEQFF. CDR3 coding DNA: TGTGCCAGTAGTATAGGTCTGAGCTCCTACAATGAGCAGTTCTTC.

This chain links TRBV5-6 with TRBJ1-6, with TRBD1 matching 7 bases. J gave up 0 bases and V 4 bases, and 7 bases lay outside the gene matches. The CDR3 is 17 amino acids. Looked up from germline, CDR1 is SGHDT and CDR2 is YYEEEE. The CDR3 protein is CASSAGTAGSYNSPLHF. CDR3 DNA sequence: TGTGCCAGCAGCGCAGGGACAGCGGGCTCCTATAATTCACCCCTCCACTTT.

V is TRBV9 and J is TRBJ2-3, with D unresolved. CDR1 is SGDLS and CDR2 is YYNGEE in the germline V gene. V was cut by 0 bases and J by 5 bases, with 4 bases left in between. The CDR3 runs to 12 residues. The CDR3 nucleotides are TGTGCCAGCAGCGTAGGTGGAGATACGCAGTATTTT. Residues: CASSVGGDTQYF.

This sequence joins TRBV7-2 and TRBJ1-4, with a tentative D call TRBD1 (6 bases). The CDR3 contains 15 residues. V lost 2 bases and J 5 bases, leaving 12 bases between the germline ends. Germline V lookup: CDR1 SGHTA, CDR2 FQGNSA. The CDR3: CASSLIQGTNEKLFF. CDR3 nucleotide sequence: TGTGCCAGCAGCTTAATACAGGGAACCAATGAAAAACTGTTTTTT.

For the CDR3, the DNA is TGTGCCAGCAGCTTAGCGGGGGTTGCAGATACGCAGTATTTT. Its protein is CASSLAGVADTQYF. The chain employs TRBV7-3 and TRBJ2-3, with TRBD2 matching over 7 bases. Germline CDR1 SGHTA, CDR2 FQGTGA. Trimming removed 2 bases from V and 4 bases from J; junction bases left unmatched: 3. This CDR3 spans 14 amino acids. The complete variable domain, with remaining parts taken from reference TRBV7-3 and TRBJ2-3, reads GAGVSQTPSNKVTEKGKYVELRCDPISGHTALYWYRQSLGQGPEFLIYFQGTGAADDSGLPNDRFFAVRPEGSVSTLKIQRTERGDSAVYLCASSLAGVADTQYFGPGTRLTVL.

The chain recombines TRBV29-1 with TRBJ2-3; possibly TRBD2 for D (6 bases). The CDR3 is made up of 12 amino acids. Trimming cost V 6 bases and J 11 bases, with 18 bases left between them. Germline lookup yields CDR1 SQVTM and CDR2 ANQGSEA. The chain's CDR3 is CSVRGEGLGQYF. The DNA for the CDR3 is TGCAGCGTGCGGGGCGAGGGATTGGGGCAGTATTTT.

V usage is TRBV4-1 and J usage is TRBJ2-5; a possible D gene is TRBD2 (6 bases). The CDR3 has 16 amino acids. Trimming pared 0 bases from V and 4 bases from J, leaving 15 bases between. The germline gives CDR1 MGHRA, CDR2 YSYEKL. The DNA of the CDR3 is TGCGCCAGCAGCCAAGAAGCGAGCGTCGGGGGAGAGACCCAGTACTTC. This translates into CASSQEASVGGETQYF.

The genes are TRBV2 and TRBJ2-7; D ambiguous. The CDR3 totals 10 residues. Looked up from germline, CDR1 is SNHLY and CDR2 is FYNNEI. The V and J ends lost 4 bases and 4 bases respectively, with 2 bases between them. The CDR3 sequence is CASSGYEQYF. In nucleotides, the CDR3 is TGTGCCAGCAGTGGGTACGAGCAGTACTTC. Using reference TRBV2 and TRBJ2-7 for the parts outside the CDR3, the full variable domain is EPEVTQTPSHQVTQMGQEVILRCVPISNHLYFYWYRQILGQKVEFLVSFYNNEISEKSEIFDDQFSVERPDGSNFTLKIRSTKLEDSAMYFCASSGYEQYFGPGTRLTVT.

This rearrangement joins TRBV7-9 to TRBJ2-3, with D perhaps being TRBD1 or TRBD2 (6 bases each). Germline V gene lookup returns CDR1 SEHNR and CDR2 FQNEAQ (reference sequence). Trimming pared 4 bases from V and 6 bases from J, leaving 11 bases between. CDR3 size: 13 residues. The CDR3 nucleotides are TGTGCCAGCAGCTCGGAGGGGGAGGATACGCAGTATTTT. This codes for CASSSEGEDTQYF.

The CDR3 sequence is CASSTGTGSGGYTF. CDR3 in DNA: TGTGCCAGCAGCACCGGGACAGGGAGTGGCGGCTACACCTTC. This chain links TRBV7-9 with TRBJ1-2, with 9 bases that match TRBD1. In germline, CDR1 is SEHNR, CDR2 FQNEAQ (reference sequence). After removal of 5 bases from V and 8 bases from J, the junction contained 9 bases not matched to a gene. The CDR3 consists of 14 residues.

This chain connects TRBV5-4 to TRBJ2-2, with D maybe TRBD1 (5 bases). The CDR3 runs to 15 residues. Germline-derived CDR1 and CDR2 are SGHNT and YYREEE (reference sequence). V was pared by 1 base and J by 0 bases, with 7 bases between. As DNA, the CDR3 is TGTGCCAGCAGCTTGACAGGCCCGAACACCGGGGAGCTGTTTTTT. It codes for CASSLTGPNTGELFF. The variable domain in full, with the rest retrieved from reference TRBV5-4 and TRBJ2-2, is ETGVTQSPTHLIKTRGQQVTLRCSSQSGHNTVSWYQQALGQGPQFIFQYYREEENGRGNFPPRFSGLQFPNYSSELNVNALELDDSALYLCASSLTGPNTGELFFGEGSRLTVL.

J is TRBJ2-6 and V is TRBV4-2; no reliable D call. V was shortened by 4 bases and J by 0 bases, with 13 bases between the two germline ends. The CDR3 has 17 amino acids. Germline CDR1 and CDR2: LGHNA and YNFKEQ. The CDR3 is CASSPETELSGANVLTF. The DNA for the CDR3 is TGTGCCAGCAGCCCCGAAACAGAGCTCTCTGGGGCCAACGTCCTGACTTTC.

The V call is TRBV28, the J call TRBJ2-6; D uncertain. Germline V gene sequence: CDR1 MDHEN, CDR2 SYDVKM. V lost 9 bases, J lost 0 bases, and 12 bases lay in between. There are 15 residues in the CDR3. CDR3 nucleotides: TGTGCCAGTACCCGTGCTGGCTCTGGGGCCAACGTCCTGACTTTC. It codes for CASTRAGSGANVLTF.

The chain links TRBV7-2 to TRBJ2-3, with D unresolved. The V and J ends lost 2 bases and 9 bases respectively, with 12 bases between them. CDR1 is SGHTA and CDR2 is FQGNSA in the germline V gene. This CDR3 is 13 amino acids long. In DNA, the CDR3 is TGTGCCAGCAGCTTAACCCAAGGTCCCACGCAGTATTTT. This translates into CASSLTQGPTQYF.

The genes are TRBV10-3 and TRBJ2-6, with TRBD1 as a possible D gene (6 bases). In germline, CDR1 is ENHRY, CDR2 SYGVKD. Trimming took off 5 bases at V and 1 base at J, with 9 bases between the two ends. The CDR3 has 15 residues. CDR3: CAISPGASGANVLTF. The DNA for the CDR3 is TGTGCCATCAGTCCAGGGGCTTCTGGGGCCAACGTCCTGACTTTC.

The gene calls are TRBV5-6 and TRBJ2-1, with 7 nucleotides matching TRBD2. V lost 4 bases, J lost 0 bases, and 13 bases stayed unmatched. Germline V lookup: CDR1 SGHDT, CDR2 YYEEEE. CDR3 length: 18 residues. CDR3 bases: TGTGCCAGCAGCCGAGGGGAACTAGCGCTGAGCTCCTACAATGAGCAGTTCTTC. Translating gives CASSRGELALSSYNEQFF.

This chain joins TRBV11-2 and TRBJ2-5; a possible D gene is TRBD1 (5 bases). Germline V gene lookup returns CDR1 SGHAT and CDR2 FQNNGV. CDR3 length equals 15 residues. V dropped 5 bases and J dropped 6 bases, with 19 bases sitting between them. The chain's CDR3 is CASSEHTRVGKTQYF. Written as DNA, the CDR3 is TGTGCCAGCAGCGAACATACCAGGGTGGGAAAGACCCAGTACTTC.

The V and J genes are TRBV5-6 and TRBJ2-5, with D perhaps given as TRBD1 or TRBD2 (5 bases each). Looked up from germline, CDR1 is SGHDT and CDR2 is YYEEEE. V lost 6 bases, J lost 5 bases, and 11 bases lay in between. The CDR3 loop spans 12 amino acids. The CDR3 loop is CASNRGGETQYF. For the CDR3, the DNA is TGTGCCAGCAATCGGGGCGGGGAGACCCAGTACTTC.

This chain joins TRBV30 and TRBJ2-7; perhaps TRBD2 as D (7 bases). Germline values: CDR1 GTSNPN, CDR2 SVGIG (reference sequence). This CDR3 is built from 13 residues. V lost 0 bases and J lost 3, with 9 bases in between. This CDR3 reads CAWSVGGVYEQYF. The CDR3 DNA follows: TGTGCCTGGAGTGTAGGGGGGGTCTACGAGCAGTACTTC.

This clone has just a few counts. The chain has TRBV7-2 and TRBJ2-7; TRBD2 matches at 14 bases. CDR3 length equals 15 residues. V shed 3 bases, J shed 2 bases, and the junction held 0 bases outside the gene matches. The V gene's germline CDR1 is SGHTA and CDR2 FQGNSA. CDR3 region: CASSLTSGGAYEQYF. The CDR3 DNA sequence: TGTGCCAGCAGCTTGACTAGCGGGGGGGCCTACGAGCAGTACTTC.

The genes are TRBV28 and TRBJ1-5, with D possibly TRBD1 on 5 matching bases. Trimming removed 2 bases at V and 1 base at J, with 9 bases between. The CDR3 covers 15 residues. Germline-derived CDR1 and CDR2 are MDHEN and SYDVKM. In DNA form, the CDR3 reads TGTGCCAGCAGTTTACAGCCAGGGAGCAATCAGCCCCAGCATTTT. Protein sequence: CASSLQPGSNQPQHF.